The rows below give T cell receptor beta chains drawn from one sample of a study of early T cells in non-severe SARS-CoV-2 infection. TCRdb passed the 5' RACE reads through MiXCR, listing each CDR3 protein once. This table holds 50,000 to 60,000 distinct CDR3 sequences, around 8.6% found once. Sequences were derived from whole blood, sampled at baseline. The receptors were sampled from an adult who was a healthcare worker with PCR-confirmed SARS-CoV-2 infection or an uninfected control (not recorded which). Each CDR3 is given with its conserved first and last residue. Each record gives: J gene, V gene, clone size, D gene, CDR3 protein, CDR3 DNA. The D gene is left open where the match is weak. Clone size is shown for a subset of rows, as once, few, many or a class of expanded clone.

>TRBJ1-2|TRBV24-1|many|-
CATSDSTANYGYTF
TGTGCCACCAGTGATTCTACAGCTAACTATGGCTACACCTTC
>TRBJ2-1|TRBV4-1|few|TRBD2
CASSRRLAGASGDEQFF
TGCGCCAGCAGTCGAAGACTAGCGGGAGCATCGGGCGATGAGCAGTTCTTC
>TRBJ2-7|TRBV6-6|many|-
CASSRGSEQYF
TGTGCCAGCAGCCGAGGCTCCGAGCAGTACTTC
>TRBJ2-7|TRBV3-1|-|-
CASSQGWTASSYEQYF
TGTGCCAGCAGCCAAGGCTGGACAGCGAGCTCCTACGAGCAGTACTTC
>TRBJ2-2|TRBV4-1|-|-
CASSIVISTGELFF
TGCGCCAGTTCTATTGTGATCAGCACCGGGGAGCTGTTTTTT
>TRBJ2-1|TRBV11-2|-|-
CASRAVRRNEQFF
TGTGCCAGCAGGGCCGTCCGGAGGAATGAGCAGTTCTTC
>TRBJ2-1|TRBV19|-|TRBD2
CASQTQGTSGIGSNEQFF
TGTGCCAGCCAGACCCAGGGAACTAGCGGGATCGGTTCCAATGAGCAGTTCTTC
>TRBJ2-1|TRBV11-2|few|-
CASSLETNNEQFF
TGTGCCAGCAGCTTAGAAACCAACAATGAGCAGTTCTTC
>TRBJ2-4|TRBV12-3/TRBV12-4|-|TRBD2
CASSRAGAENIQYF
TGTGCCAGCAGTCGTGCGGGAGCCGAAAACATTCAGTACTTC
>TRBJ2-1|TRBV11-2|many|TRBD2
CASSLTNGRALDEQFF
TGTGCCAGCAGCTTAACGAACGGGAGGGCCCTCGATGAGCAGTTCTTC
>TRBJ2-7|TRBV27|-|-
CASTSLTGVYEQYF
TGTGCCAGCACCTCGCTGACGGGGGTGTACGAGCAGTACTTC
>TRBJ1-5|TRBV10-3|-|-
CAISAQSNQPQHF
TGTGCCATCAGTGCCCAGAGCAATCAGCCCCAGCATTTT
>TRBJ2-1|TRBV4-2|-|TRBD2
CASSQDLAALSYNEQFF
TGTGCCAGCAGCCAAGACCTAGCGGCCCTCAGTTACAATGAGCAGTTCTTC
>TRBJ2-5|TRBV7-3|few|-
CASSLTREETQYF
TGTGCCAGCAGCTTAACCAGGGAAGAGACCCAGTACTTC
>TRBJ1-6|TRBV10-2|-|-
CASSGRENSPLHF
TGCGCCAGCAGTGGCAGGGAAAATTCACCCCTCCACTTT
>TRBJ2-2|TRBV6-4|many|TRBD1
CASSNQGAGELFF
TGTGCCAGCAGCAACCAGGGGGCCGGGGAGCTGTTTTTT
>TRBJ2-7|TRBV29-1|few|-
CSVEDEELGQYF
TGCAGCGTTGAAGACGAAGAATTGGGACAGTACTTC
>TRBJ2-2|TRBV6-2/TRBV6-3|few|-
CASSYLTGANTGELFF
TGTGCCAGCAGTTACTTGACCGGGGCGAACACCGGGGAGCTGTTTTTT
>TRBJ2-7|TRBV5-4|few|-
CASSSRVGVRVHEQYF
TGTGCCAGCAGCTCAAGGGTTGGTGTGAGGGTCCACGAGCAGTACTTC
>TRBJ1-3|TRBV28|few|-
CASSFTAGNTIYF
TGTGCCAGCAGTTTCACAGCTGGAAACACCATATATTTT
>TRBJ1-2|TRBV12-3/TRBV12-4|-|-
CASSGPSGYTF
TGTGCCAGCAGCGGACCCAGCGGCTACACCTTC
>TRBJ2-5|TRBV7-9|-|-
CASSPTGQGETQYF
TGTGCCAGCAGCCCTACGGGCCAGGGGGAGACCCAGTACTTC
>TRBJ2-1|TRBV11-3|-|TRBD2
CASSLAFGRMEYYNEQFF
TGTGCCAGCAGCTTAGCCTTCGGGAGGATGGAGTACTACAATGAGCAGTTCTTC
>TRBJ2-5|TRBV9|-|-
CASSAGGIETQYF
TGTGCCAGCAGCGCGGGCGGGATTGAGACCCAGTACTTC
>TRBJ2-1|TRBV5-4|-|-
CASSFGRYNEQFF
TGTGCCAGCAGCTTCGGACGATACAATGAGCAGTTCTTC
>TRBJ2-7|TRBV7-2|many|TRBD1
CASSLGPTGVSPYEQYF
TGTGCCAGCAGCTTAGGACCCACAGGGGTTTCCCCCTACGAGCAGTACTTC
>TRBJ2-1|TRBV7-2|few|TRBD2
CASSLAGTRGGQFF
TGTGCCAGCAGCCTCGCCGGGACTAGAGGTGGGCAGTTCTTC
>TRBJ1-4|TRBV24-1|many|-
CATSDFYPLQGREKLFF
TGTGCCACCAGTGATTTCTACCCCCTGCAGGGTAGGGAAAAACTGTTTTTT
>TRBJ1-1|TRBV29-1|-|-
CSVEAYRANTEAFF
TGCAGCGTTGAGGCCTACCGGGCGAACACTGAAGCTTTCTTT
>TRBJ2-1|TRBV12-5|many|-
CASGLRLTSSYNEQFF
TGTGCTAGTGGTTTGAGACTCACGAGCTCCTACAATGAGCAGTTCTTC
>TRBJ2-5|TRBV5-1|many|TRBD2
CASSPTGGQETQYF
TGCGCCAGCAGCCCGACCGGGGGGCAAGAGACCCAGTACTTC
>TRBJ2-1|TRBV6-1|few|-
CASPGGERDEQFF
TGTGCCAGCCCCGGCGGGGAAAGGGATGAGCAGTTCTTC
>TRBJ2-3|TRBV4-2|-|TRBD2
CASSQAVSAGGPTDTQYF
TGTGCCAGCAGCCAAGCGGTGTCGGCGGGGGGGCCCACAGATACGCAGTATTTT
>TRBJ2-7|TRBV7-2|few|-
CASSLGLDSYEQYF
TGTGCCAGCAGCTTAGGGTTAGACAGCTACGAGCAGTACTTC
>TRBJ2-2|TRBV6-5|-|TRBD1
CASSSDRGAGELFF
TGTGCCAGCAGTTCTGACAGGGGCGCCGGGGAGCTGTTTTTT
>TRBJ1-6|TRBV3-1|few|-
CASSQDWRVYSPLHF
TGTGCCAGCAGCCAAGATTGGAGGGTTTATTCACCCCTCCACTTT
>TRBJ2-7|TRBV5-6|-|-
CASSGTSRGDEQYF
TGTGCCAGCAGCGGAACTAGCCGTGGGGACGAGCAGTACTTC
>TRBJ2-2|TRBV6-1|-|TRBD2
CASSETWTSGSAGELFF
TGTGCCAGCAGTGAAACCTGGACTAGCGGGAGCGCCGGGGAGCTGTTTTTT
>TRBJ2-7|TRBV20-1|many|TRBD1
CSAIAWGQGLMDEQYF
TGCAGTGCTATTGCTTGGGGACAGGGTTTAATGGACGAGCAGTACTTC
>TRBJ2-1|TRBV24-1|-|TRBD1
CATSPGQGYYEQFF
TGTGCCACCAGCCCGGGACAGGGGTACTATGAGCAGTTCTTC
>TRBJ2-7|TRBV28|-|TRBD1
CASSTGQGSYEQYF
TGTGCCAGCAGTACGGGACAGGGGAGTTACGAGCAGTACTTC
>TRBJ2-1|TRBV11-3|-|-
CASSLGRRDEQFF
TGTGCCAGCAGCTTAGGACGGCGGGATGAGCAGTTCTTC
>TRBJ2-3|TRBV11-2|-|-
CASSLRRVTDTQYF
TGTGCCAGCAGCCTTAGAAGAGTGACAGATACGCAGTATTTT
>TRBJ2-3|TRBV5-1|-|-
CASSFLSPDTQYF
TGCGCCAGCAGCTTTTTAAGCCCAGATACGCAGTATTTT
>TRBJ2-6|TRBV10-3|few|-
CAISEDDSGGSGANVLTF
TGTGCCATCAGTGAGGATGACTCTGGGGGCTCTGGGGCCAACGTCCTGACTTTC
>TRBJ2-7|TRBV11-3|few|-
CASSLSGSSYEQYF
TGTGCCAGCAGCTTATCGGGGTCATCCTACGAGCAGTACTTC
>TRBJ2-7|TRBV7-7|many|-
CASSLGPGPTANEQYF
TGTGCTAGCAGCTTAGGGCCGGGACCTACCGCCAACGAGCAGTACTTC
>TRBJ2-5|TRBV10-2|many|-
CASTTNYQETQYF
TGCGCCAGTACGACTAACTACCAAGAGACCCAGTACTTC
>TRBJ1-2|TRBV5-4|-|-
CASSLDGGSGGDYTF
TGTGCCAGCAGCTTGGATGGGGGGAGTGGCGGAGACTACACCTTC
>TRBJ1-5|TRBV20-1|many|-
CSARDRRGGGQPQHF
TGCAGTGCTAGAGATCGTAGAGGGGGTGGGCAGCCCCAGCATTTT
>TRBJ2-2|TRBV29-1|many|-
CSVAETYTGELFF
TGCAGCGTTGCTGAAACCTACACCGGGGAGCTGTTTTTT
>TRBJ2-7|TRBV18|-|TRBD2
CASSPISLAGGGEQYF
TGTGCCAGCTCACCAATTAGCCTAGCGGGAGGCGGCGAGCAGTACTTC
>TRBJ2-3|TRBV19|-|TRBD2
CASSILRGGATDTQYF
TGTGCCAGTAGTATACTGCGGGGGGGCGCCACAGATACGCAGTATTTT
>TRBJ2-6|TRBV7-2|few|-
CASSLGLSGANVLTF
TGTGCCAGCAGCTTAGGTCTCTCTGGGGCCAACGTCCTGACTTTC
>TRBJ1-1|TRBV2|-|-
CASTLRDRLLNTEAFF
TGTGCCAGCACGCTGCGGGACCGCCTATTGAACACTGAAGCTTTCTTT
>TRBJ1-4|TRBV7-8|many|-
CASSSDRFYNEKLFF
TGTGCCAGCAGCTCGGACCGATTCTATAATGAAAAACTGTTTTTT